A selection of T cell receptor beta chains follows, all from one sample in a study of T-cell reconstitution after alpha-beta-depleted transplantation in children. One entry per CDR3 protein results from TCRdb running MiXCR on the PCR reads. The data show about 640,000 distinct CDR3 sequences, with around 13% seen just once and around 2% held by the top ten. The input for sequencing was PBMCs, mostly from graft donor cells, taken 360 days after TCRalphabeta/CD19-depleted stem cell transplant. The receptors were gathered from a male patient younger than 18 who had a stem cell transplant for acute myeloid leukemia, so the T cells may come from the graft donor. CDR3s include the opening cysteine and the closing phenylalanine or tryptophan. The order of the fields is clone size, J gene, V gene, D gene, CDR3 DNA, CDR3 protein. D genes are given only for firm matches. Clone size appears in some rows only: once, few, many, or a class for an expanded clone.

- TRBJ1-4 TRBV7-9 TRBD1 TGTGCCAGCAGCGACAGGGGAGGAACCAATGAAAAACTGTTTTTT CASSDRGGTNEKLFF
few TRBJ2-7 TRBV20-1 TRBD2 TGCAGTGCTAGTTATGAGCGGGAGTTCTACGAGCAGTACTTC CSASYEREFYEQYF
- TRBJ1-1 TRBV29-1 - TGCAGTGCAATGGGGGCTGAAGCTTTCTTT CSAMGAEAFF
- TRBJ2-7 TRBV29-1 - TGCAGCGTTGGACCCGTATTTCGCGAGCAGTACTTC CSVGPVFREQYF
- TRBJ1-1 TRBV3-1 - TGTGCCAGCAGCCAGATTCCGACAGCGAACACTGAAGCTTTCTTT CASSQIPTANTEAFF
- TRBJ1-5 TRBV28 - TGTGCCAGCAGTCAAAACTGGGTAGGGAGTAATCAGCCCCAGCATTTT CASSQNWVGSNQPQHF
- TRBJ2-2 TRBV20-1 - TGCAGTGCTAGAGAGGGCTTGGGGGGGCCCTACACCGGGGAGCTGTTTTTT CSAREGLGGPYTGELFF
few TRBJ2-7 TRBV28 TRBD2 TGTGCCAGCAGTCCCCCCTTAGCGGGAGGTTCCTACGAGCAGTACTTC CASSPPLAGGSYEQYF
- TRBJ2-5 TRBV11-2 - TGTGCCAGCAGCCTACCCGGGGGCGCAGGGCTAGCGCAAGAGACCCAGTACTTC CASSLPGGAGLAQETQYF
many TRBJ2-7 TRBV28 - TGTGCCAGCAGTGGTACCGGGACGGTCTCCTACGAGCAGTACTTC CASSGTGTVSYEQYF
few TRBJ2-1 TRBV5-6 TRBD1 TGTGCCAGCAGCTGGGGACAGACCAATGAGCAGTTCTTC CASSWGQTNEQFF
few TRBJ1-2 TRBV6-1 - TGTGCCAGCAGTCCCTGGCGAGGGTCTGGTGGCTACACCTTC CASSPWRGSGGYTF
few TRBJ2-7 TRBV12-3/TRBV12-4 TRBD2 TGTGCCAGTCGACCTAGCGGGGGAAGCTCCTACGAGCAGTACTTC CASRPSGGSSYEQYF
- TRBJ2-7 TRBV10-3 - TGTGCCATCAGTGAGTTGATTAGCGCCTACGAGCAGTACTTC CAISELISAYEQYF
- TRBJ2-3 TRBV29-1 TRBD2 TGCAGCGTTGTTCTAGCGGGACAATATAGCACAGATACGCAGTATTTT CSVVLAGQYSTDTQYF
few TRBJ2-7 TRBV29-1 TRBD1 TGCAGCGTCTACAGGGGGCTAGGGGAGCAGTACTTC CSVYRGLGEQYF
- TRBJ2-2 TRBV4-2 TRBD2 TGTGCCAGCAGCCAAGGGACTAGCGGCTCTAACACCGGGGAGCTGTTTTTT CASSQGTSGSNTGELFF
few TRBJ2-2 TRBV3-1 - TGTGCCAGCAGCCAAGTGGTAAACTGGGCCGGGGAGCTGTTTTTT CASSQVVNWAGELFF
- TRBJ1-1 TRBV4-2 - TGTGCCAGCAGCCAAGATCAAGGGGGGGTTGAAGCTTTCTTT CASSQDQGGVEAFF
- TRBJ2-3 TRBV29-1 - TGCAGCGTTGGGACAGCCTCTAGCACAGATACGCAGTATTTT CSVGTASSTDTQYF
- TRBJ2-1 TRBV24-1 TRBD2 TGTGCCACCAGTGGCCCCTTTGGACTAGCGCCCTACAATGAGCAGTTCTTC CATSGPFGLAPYNEQFF
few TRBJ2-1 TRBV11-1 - TGTGCCAGCAGCCGACCAAGCGGATCCTCGCGGGACGTTTGGAATGAGCAGTTCTTC CASSRPSGSSRDVWNEQFF
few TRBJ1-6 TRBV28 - TGTGCCAGCAGGGCCGCGTTGGGCCCGGATTCACCCCTCCACTTT CASRAALGPDSPLHF
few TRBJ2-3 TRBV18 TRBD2 TGTGCCAGCTCACCACTAGGAGTGGCGGGAGGGCCCACAGATACGCAGTATTTT CASSPLGVAGGPTDTQYF
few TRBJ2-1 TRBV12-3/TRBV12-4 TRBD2 TGTGCCAGCAGCAACTATATCGGGAGGAGCTCCTACAATGAGCAGTTCTTC CASSNYIGRSSYNEQFF
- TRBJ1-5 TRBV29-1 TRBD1 TGCAGCGTCACATTAGGCGGGACAGGTCATCAGCCCCAGCATTTT CSVTLGGTGHQPQHF
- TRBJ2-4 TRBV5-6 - TGTGCCAGCACCCTCTTTGTCCACCTAGCCAAAAACATTCAGTACTTC CASTLFVHLAKNIQYF
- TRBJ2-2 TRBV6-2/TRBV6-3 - TGTGCCAGCAGGCTCTCCGGGGAGAAGGCCGGGGAGCTGTTTTTT CASRLSGEKAGELFF
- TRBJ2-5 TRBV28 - TGTGCCAGCAGTTTATTAGGGGTGGGAGAGACCCAGTACTTC CASSLLGVGETQYF
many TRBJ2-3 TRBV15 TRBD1 TGTGCCACCAGCAGAGGACAGGGGGGGGCAGATACGCAGTATTTT CATSRGQGGADTQYF
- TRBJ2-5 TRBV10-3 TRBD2 TGTGCCATCAGGACGACTAGCGGGAGCCCTTCGGGGGAGACCCAGTACTTC CAIRTTSGSPSGETQYF
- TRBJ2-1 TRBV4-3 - TGCGCCAGCAGCCAAGATACGGGCCGGGGAGAGAGCTCCTACAATGAGCAGTTCTTC CASSQDTGRGESSYNEQFF
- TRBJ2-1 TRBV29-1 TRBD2 TGCAGCGTGAGACTAGCGGGAATCCACAATGAGCAGTTCTTC CSVRLAGIHNEQFF
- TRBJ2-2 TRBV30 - TGTGCCTGGAGATTTATCAGAGGGGAGCTGTTTTTT CAWRFIRGELFF
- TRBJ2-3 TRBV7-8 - TGTGCCAGCAGCTCCCGGGCAGGACTCGCAGATACGCAGTATTTT CASSSRAGLADTQYF
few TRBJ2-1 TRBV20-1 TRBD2 TGCAGTGCTAGAGGTAGACTAGCGGGTATCTATGAGCAGTTCTTC CSARGRLAGIYEQFF
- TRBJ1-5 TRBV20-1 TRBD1 TGCAGTGTAGGGGACAGGGGCCTGGGGCCCCAGCATTTT CSVGDRGLGPQHF
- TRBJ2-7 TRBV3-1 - TGTGCCAGCAGCCGGACGGACAGCTACGAGCAGTACTTC CASSRTDSYEQYF
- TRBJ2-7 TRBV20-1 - TGCAGTGCTAGGCCCGGGACCTCCTACGAGCAGTACTTC CSARPGTSYEQYF
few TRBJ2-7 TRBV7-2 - TGTGCCAGCAGCGAACAGGCCCCCTACGAGCAGTACTTC CASSEQAPYEQYF
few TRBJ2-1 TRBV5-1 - TGCGCCAGCAGCTTGCTACCATCTGGTGCGGCAGACAATGAGCAGTTCTTC CASSLLPSGAADNEQFF
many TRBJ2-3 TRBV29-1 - TGCAGCGGGGAGGTACAGGGCAGCACAGATACGCAGTATTTT CSGEVQGSTDTQYF
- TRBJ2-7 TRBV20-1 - TGCAGTGCTCAACCGGGACCAGCATGGTACGAGCAGTACTTC CSAQPGPAWYEQYF
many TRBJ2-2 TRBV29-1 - TGCAGCGTTGAAGGTCCGGGACTGCTGAACACCGGGGAGCTGTTTTTT CSVEGPGLLNTGELFF
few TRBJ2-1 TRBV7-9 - TGTGCCAGCACTCCGGTGGATTGGGCCTACAATGAGCAGTTCTTC CASTPVDWAYNEQFF
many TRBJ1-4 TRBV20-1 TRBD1 TGCAGTGCTAGGCCTCCAGGGGGTTTGACTAATGAAAAACTGTTTTTT CSARPPGGLTNEKLFF
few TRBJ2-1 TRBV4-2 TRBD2 TGTGCCAGCAGCCTCTTGGGACTAGCAAGTACCATGCACAATGAGCAGTTCTTC CASSLLGLASTMHNEQFF
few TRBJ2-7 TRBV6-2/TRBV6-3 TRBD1 TGTGCCAGCAGTTGGGCCTCGGGACAGAGGTACTACGAGCAGTACTTC CASSWASGQRYYEQYF
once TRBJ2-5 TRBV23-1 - TGCGCCAGCGGCGCCCTCTGGATCAAGTCAGAGACCCAGTACTTC CASGALWIKSETQYF
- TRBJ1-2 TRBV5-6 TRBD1 TGTGCCAGCAGCTTGGTGCGACAGGGGCTCTATGGCTACACCTTC CASSLVRQGLYGYTF
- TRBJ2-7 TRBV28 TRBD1 TGTGCCAGCAGTTGGGGGACAGGAACCTCCTACGAGCAGTACTTC CASSWGTGTSYEQYF
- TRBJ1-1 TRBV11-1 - TGTGCCAGCAGTCCCGACAGGATGGGACCCGAAGCTTTCTTT CASSPDRMGPEAFF
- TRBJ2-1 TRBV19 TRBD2 TGTGCCAGTAGTATTGGCCCCCCGGCGGGAGACTGGAATGAGCAGTTCTTC CASSIGPPAGDWNEQFF
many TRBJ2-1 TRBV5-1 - TGCGCCAGCAGCTTGGAGGGGGAGCAGTTCTTC CASSLEGEQFF
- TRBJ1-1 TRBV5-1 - TGCGCCAGCAGCTTGGTGGGGGGGGGGTTGGCTGAAGCTTTCTTT CASSLVGGGLAEAFF
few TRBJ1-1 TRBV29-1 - TGCAGCGGGTTCCGGGTTCCTGAGGGCACTGAAGCTTTCTTT CSGFRVPEGTEAFF
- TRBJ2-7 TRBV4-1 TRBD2 TGCGCCAGCAGCCATCCCACGGGGGGATACGAGCAGTACTTC CASSHPTGGYEQYF